The 13 T cell receptor beta chains below all came from one sample that was sequenced in a study of neoadjuvant nivolumab and ipilimumab in lung cancer. Method: immunoSEQ multiplex PCR; TCRdb's copy keeps in-frame clones and lacks some. The data show about 25,000 clones, 80% to 85% seen once. Material: tumor tissue, obtained after neoadjuvant nivolumab, alone or with ipilimumab, at or shortly before surgery. The receptors were sampled from an adult with non-small cell lung cancer.

This chain connects TRBV6-5 to TRBJ2-5; D gene unclear. Germline CDR1 MNHEY, CDR2 SVGAGI. V was pared by 6 bases and J by 1 base, with 6 bases between. This CDR3 has 12 amino acids. The CDR3 DNA is TGTGCCAGCAGGACCCCCCAAGAGACCCAGTACTTC. Protein product: CASRTPQETQYF.

The J gene is TRBJ2-4, the V gene TRBV7-9; D may match TRBD1 or TRBD2 (5 bases each). The CDR3 sequence is 16 residues long. V was shortened by 5 bases and J by 2 bases, with 16 bases between the two germline ends. Germline V lookup: CDR1 SEHNR, CDR2 FQNEAQ (reference sequence). The CDR3 sequence is CASSLYSGGTKNIQYF. The CDR3 bases are TGTGCCAGCAGCCTATACAGTGGGGGAACCAAAAACATTCAGTACTTC. Looking up the rest from reference TRBV7-9 and TRBJ2-4 gives the full variable domain: DTGVSQNPRHKITKRGQNVTFRCDPISEHNRLYWYRQTLGQGPEFLTYFQNEAQLEKSRLLSDRFSAERPKGSFSTLEIQRTEQGDSAMYLCASSLYSGGTKNIQYFGAGTRLSVL.

This clone was picked up a small number of times. This chain connects TRBV9 to TRBJ1-5; a possible D gene is TRBD1 (6 bases). Germline V gene sequence: CDR1 SGDLS, CDR2 YYNGEE. This CDR3 comprises 14 residues. The germline V and J ends were trimmed by 2 bases and 3 bases, with 9 bases remaining between them. CDR3 protein: CASSVEGDNQPQHF. The CDR3 bases are TGTGCCAGCAGCGTGGAGGGGGACAATCAGCCCCAGCATTTT.

This clone was detected only a few times. V is TRBV29-1 and J is TRBJ2-5; D unresolved. The V gene lost 2 bases and the J gene lost 4 bases, with 11 bases spanning the gap. This CDR3 comprises 13 residues. Per germline, CDR1 SQVTM and CDR2 ANQGSEA. The CDR3 protein is CSVETVLRETQYF. As DNA, the CDR3 is TGCAGCGTTGAAACGGTCCTGAGAGAGACCCAGTACTTC. The full variable domain, its missing parts supplied by reference TRBV29-1 and TRBJ2-5, is SAVISQKPSRDICQRGTSLTIQCQVDSQVTMMFWYRQQPGQSLTLIATANQGSEATYESGFVIDKFPISRPNLTFSTLTVSNMSPEDSSIYLCSVETVLRETQYFGPGTRLLVL.

V gene TRBV7-2 combines with J gene TRBJ2-3; 11 nucleotides agree with TRBD1. CDR1 and CDR2 from the germline V gene are SGHTA and FQGNSA. V trimming: 0 bases; J trimming: 3 bases; junction bases outside the gene matches: 2. CDR3 length: 16 residues. CDR3 residues: CASSLADRGLTDTQYF. Here the CDR3 DNA reads TGTGCCAGCAGCTTAGCGGACAGGGGGCTTACAGATACGCAGTATTTT.

This clone was seen more than once but under ten times. The chain recombines TRBV5-1 with TRBJ2-7; 11 bases agree with TRBD2. There are 15 residues in the CDR3. Losses at the gene ends were 2 bases for V and 0 bases for J; bases not matched to a gene: 1. The germline V gene encodes CDR1 SGHRS and CDR2 YFSETQ. CDR3 amino acids: CASSFTSGSSYEQYF. The CDR3 bases are TGCGCCAGCAGCTTTACTAGCGGGAGCTCCTACGAGCAGTACTTC.

This clone came up a few times. The chain employs TRBV6-1 and TRBJ2-3; D not certain. This CDR3 is built from 15 residues. Germline assignment: CDR1 MNHNS and CDR2 SASEGT. With 2 bases removed from V and 3 bases from J, the gap between germline ends came to 12 bases. The CDR3 DNA is TGTGCCAGCAGTGAATGGGGTGACCTTACAGATACGCAGTATTTT. As protein: CASSEWGDLTDTQYF.

The CDR3 region is CASSLDRGVQETQYF. As DNA, the CDR3 is TGCGCCAGCAGCCTGGACAGGGGAGTGCAAGAGACCCAGTACTTC. J is TRBJ2-5 and V is TRBV5-1; TRBD1 matches 9 bases. CDR3 size: 15 residues. CDR1 is SGHRS, CDR2 YFSETQ, per germline. V lost 4 bases, J lost 2 bases, and 6 bases stayed unmatched.

This clone has just one count. The J gene is TRBJ2-5, the V gene TRBV7-9; 9 bases are a match to TRBD1. Trimming at V came to 5 bases and at J to 0 bases, leaving 7 bases not matched to a gene. CDR3 length equals 16 residues. The germline V gene has CDR1 SEHNR and CDR2 FQNEAQ (reference sequence). The chain's CDR3 is CASSPLGTGYQETQYF. CDR3 in DNA: TGTGCCAGCAGCCCCCTTGGGACAGGGTACCAAGAGACCCAGTACTTC.

This chain joins TRBV6-5 and TRBJ2-3; D remains unclear. CDR3 length: 15 residues. Germline CDR1 MNHEY, CDR2 SVGAGI. V was shortened by 2 bases and J by 6 bases, with 15 bases between the two germline ends. CDR3 loop: CASSYTSGPQDTQYF. The CDR3 DNA sequence: TGTGCCAGCAGTTACACGTCCGGACCTCAGGATACGCAGTATTTT.

The chain employs TRBV12-5 and TRBJ2-6; 7 nucleotides line up with TRBD1. V dropped 5 bases and J dropped 0; count of bases not matched to a gene: 4. This CDR3 has 16 residues. The V gene's germline CDR1 is LGHNT and CDR2 FRNRAP. This CDR3 reads CASGPSGGSGANVLTF. DNA for the CDR3: TGTGCTAGTGGTCCCTCAGGGGGCTCTGGGGCCAACGTCCTGACTTTC.

The chain employs TRBV6-5 and TRBJ1-5, with a possible D match to TRBD1 (6 bases). Germline lookup yields CDR1 MNHEY and CDR2 SVGAGI. Deletions cut 6 bases from V and 1 base from J, with 13 bases between. The CDR3 runs 15 residues. The CDR3 sequence: CASSLGGGSNQPQHF. The CDR3 nucleotides are TGTGCCAGCAGCTTGGGAGGGGGAAGCAATCAGCCCCAGCATTTT.

The chain recombines TRBV6-1 with TRBJ1-2; D may be TRBD1 (6 bases). The CDR3 is made up of 17 amino acids. V lost 4 bases, J lost 4 bases, and 22 bases lay in between. Germline V gene lookup returns CDR1 MNHNS and CDR2 SASEGT. CDR3 sequence: CASSGPPAGTGSYGYTF. CDR3 DNA sequence: TGTGCCAGCAGTGGTCCCCCCGCTGGCACAGGGTCCTATGGCTACACCTTC.